Here is one TCR beta chain with its context. This clonotype was found many times. Its antigen is still unknown. Base qualities were left out, and no much larger clone turns up one base away. Library preparation was by multiplex PCR. Instrument used: Illumina HiSeq 4000. To build TCR beta libraries, CDR3 regions were amplified by Arm-PCR using iRepertoire HTBI primers. Gel purification was performed on PCR products prior to sequencing. As for how the authors treated the data: Across samples, fewer than 70 TRBV and 13 to 15 TRBJ segments were identified and used for gene usage analysis of CDR3 amino acid clonotypes. COPE and FqMerger were used to merge the filtered high-quality paired reads into contigs. BLAST was used to align contigs to IMGT TRBV, TRBD and TRBJ reference genes, with CDR3 defined following IMGT. Clonotypes above 0.1% frequency were classified as highly expanded clones. Shannon entropy was used to measure repertoire diversity, and the Gini coefficient was used to measure V-J evenness. A clonotype was considered public if more than one individual shared it. The public reads were run again by TCRdb, first through fastp at Q25 and then through MiXCR, and only productive beta chains were kept. Entries are consolidated by CDR3 protein sequence, retaining the most common genes and DNA. The V and J calls reflect TCRdb's pipeline rather than the authors' work. Counted in this sample were roughly 350,000 distinct CDR3 sequences; about 16% of them appeared once. The ten largest clones represent roughly 21% of the sample.

What the time point label conveys for this sample: newly diagnosed GD, antithyroid drugs for less than 3 months. For both TCR sequencing and RNA sequencing, RNA was extracted from PBMCs in TRIzol. The diagnosis of Graves' disease was made according to American Thyroid Association guidelines. Patients for the study were recruited at an endocrinology department in Xi'an, China. From each patient, approximately 10 milliliters of peripheral blood was collected into an EDTA anticoagulant tube. PBMCs were isolated by Ficoll Paque Plus density gradient separation without further T cell sorting. An Agilent 2100 Bioanalyzer and agarose gel were used to check RNA quality, and a NanoDrop 2000 was used to measure RNA concentration. The data are from a study of regulatory T cells in long-lasting Graves disease (dated by TCRdb to about 2021). For the wider study: Patients with newly diagnosed Graves' disease had been on antithyroid drugs for under 3 months. Peripheral blood TCR sequencing and RNA sequencing compared persistent Graves' disease patients with newly diagnosed Graves' disease patients. The study was registered as a clinical trial and conducted in China. A total of approximately 35 samples underwent TCR sequencing: around 13 from persistent and about 20 from newly diagnosed Graves' disease patients.

V and J lose 0 bases and 1 base, and a span of 5 bases separates them. There are 13 amino acids in the CDR3, from cysteine to phenylalanine inclusive. CDR3 DNA only is kept here, 39 bases in frame from base 1. In the germline V gene, CDR1 corresponds to SQVTM and CDR2 to ANQGSEA. General study outcomes and caveats: The small sample size was acknowledged by the authors as a limitation that may reduce accuracy. The study examined only peripheral blood because the primary lesion, thyroid tissue, could not be accessed. Persistent patients shared more public clonotypes among themselves (2,741) than newly diagnosed patients did (about 1,000). Only the TCR beta chain was sequenced and analyzed. Persistent Graves' disease patients showed lower TCR Shannon entropy and fewer highly expanded clones than newly diagnosed patients, suggesting clonal expansion. Preferential use of TRBV28, TRBJ1-2 and TRBJ2-5 was observed in persistent disease, whereas TRBV20-1 and TRBJ2-1 were favored in newly diagnosed disease.

The same data also contributed to another study, on T cells in Graves' hyperthyroidism and ophthalmopathy. As that second study puts it: Stable Graves' hyperthyroidism was defined as no progression to ophthalmopathy during 18 months of follow-up. The hyperthyroidism patients were between 18 and 65 years old and newly diagnosed, with a disease duration of less than 2 months. Patients with uncontrolled infections, other autoimmune diseases, pregnancy or lactation were excluded. Diagnoses relied on clinical symptoms, serum thyroxine and TRAb, thyroid ultrasound and orbital computed tomography. For the first round of RT-PCR on the TCR CDR3, the HTBI primer set was used together with the Qiagen OneStep RT-PCR kit. Blood samples also contained most of the expanded thyroid clonotypes (frequency above 0.001), which suggests that blood repertoires may reflect thyroid immune responses. A model built on a 13 V-J signature distinguished ophthalmopathy from stable hyperthyroidism, reaching 85% to 90% sensitivity and around 81% specificity in cross-validation and 80%/75% in testing. During validation, the model predicted progression to ophthalmopathy a median of approximately 7 months ahead of onset, with roughly 65% sensitivity and less than 85% specificity. TCR V-J signatures able to tell the groups apart were searched for in a discovery cohort of 100 or so patients, of whom 40 to 45 had Graves' ophthalmopathy and 57 had stable Graves' hyperthyroidism. Prospective prediction of ophthalmopathy was tested in an independent validation cohort consisting of fewer than 20 hyperthyroidism patients and 15 or so patients who later progressed to ophthalmopathy. For training and testing, the 100 or so patients in the discovery cohort were randomly divided in a 7:3 ratio. In addition, the study compared T-cell repertoires in thyroid tissue and in blood from about 6 Graves' hyperthyroidism patients. Once sampling was done, hyperthyroidism patients were given methimazole at a starting dose of 30 mg daily, whereas ophthalmopathy patients were given high-dose intravenous methylprednisolone. The libraries were constructed in a second round of multiplex PCR and then size-selected and purified. The libraries were sequenced on an Illumina HiSeq2000 using paired-end 100 bp reads. SOAPnuke was used to process the raw data, removing reads that contained adapters or uncalled bases, had a mean Phred below 15, or lacked an exact match to the constant primer or identifier. COPE v1.2.5 was used to merge the high-quality paired reads, and each unique nucleotide sequence was defined as a clonotype. MiTCR v1.1 was used to align clonotypes to the IMGT TRBV, TRBD and TRBJ reference segments. The analysis was restricted to V-J combinations with a frequency above 0.0001, which together covered just over 98% of the repertoires. A TCS score was defined as the ratio of F50 (clonal expansion) to E x V (chaos), with BLOSUM62-based TCRdist applied between CDR3 peptides within each V-J. Welch's t-statistics and random forest reduced roughly 540 V-J features to fewer than 15, which were used in a naive Bayes classifier (R e1071). Sample size was not statistically predetermined, and investigators were not blinded to group allocation. The paper reports TCR Vbeta CDR3 sequencing of more than 120 peripheral blood samples: 40 or so ophthalmopathy, approximately 74 hyperthyroidism and around 17 progressor patients.

The sample here was peripheral blood mononuclear cells (PBMCs), taken at new diagnosis, from a patient treated with antithyroid drugs. This TCR derives from a woman under 30 with Graves disease. Donor details come from another sample of the same person, matched by shared clones. The chain couples TRBV29-1 to TRBJ2-3, with no D gene named confidently. CDR3 sequence: CSVEDPGTDTQYF. At the DNA level, the sequence is TGCAGCGTTGAAGATCCGGGCACAGATACGCAGTATTTT.